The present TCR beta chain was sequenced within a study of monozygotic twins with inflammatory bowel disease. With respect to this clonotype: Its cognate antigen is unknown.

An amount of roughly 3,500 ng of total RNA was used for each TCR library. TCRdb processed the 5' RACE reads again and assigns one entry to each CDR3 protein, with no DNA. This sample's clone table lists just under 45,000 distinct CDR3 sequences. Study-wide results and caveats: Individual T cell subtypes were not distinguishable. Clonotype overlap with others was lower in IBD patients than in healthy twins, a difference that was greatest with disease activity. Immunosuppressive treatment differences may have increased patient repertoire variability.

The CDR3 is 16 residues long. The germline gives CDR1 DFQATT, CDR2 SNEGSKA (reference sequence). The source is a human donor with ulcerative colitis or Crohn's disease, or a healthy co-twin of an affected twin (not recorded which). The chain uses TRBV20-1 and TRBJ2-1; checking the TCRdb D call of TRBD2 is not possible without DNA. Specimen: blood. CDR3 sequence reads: CSARTSGGFSYNEQFF.